Listed below are T cell receptor beta chains from one sample, sequenced in a study of neurological immune-mediated disorders. MiXCR, applied by TCRdb to the 5' RACE reads, yields one record per CDR3 protein. The sample lists under 90,000 distinct CDR3 sequences; 9.4% were seen once. The specimen sequenced was PBMCs. All receptors derive from a man between 50 and 59 years old in good health. Each CDR3 is given with its conserved first and last residue. The order of the fields is V gene, D gene, clone size, J gene, CDR3 length, CDR3 protein, CDR3 DNA. A D gene is named only where the DNA matches it firmly. Size is omitted from some rows. Given values are once, few, many or a class for expanded clones.

v_gene: TRBV28; d_gene: -; abundance: once; j_gene: TRBJ2-7; len: 12; CDR3aa: CTSSKKHGEQYF; CDR3nt: TGTACCAGCAGTAAGAAACATGGGGAGCAGTACTTC
v_gene: TRBV5-1; d_gene: -; abundance: many; j_gene: TRBJ2-3; len: 14; CDR3aa: CASSVGQLTDTQYF; CDR3nt: TGCGCCAGCAGCGTAGGACAGCTCACAGATACGCAGTATTTT
v_gene: TRBV7-2; d_gene: TRBD1; abundance: many; j_gene: TRBJ1-4; len: 19; CDR3aa: CASSVTGTGGKATNEKLFF; CDR3nt: TGTGCCAGCAGCGTAACCGGGACAGGGGGGAAGGCAACTAATGAAAAACTGTTTTTT
v_gene: TRBV7-9; d_gene: -; abundance: many; j_gene: TRBJ1-1; len: 17; CDR3aa: CASSSLISGRGNTEAFF; CDR3nt: TGTGCCAGCAGCTCCCTTATATCGGGCAGGGGGAACACTGAAGCTTTCTTT
v_gene: TRBV20-1; d_gene: -; abundance: many; j_gene: TRBJ2-2; len: 12; CDR3aa: CSARNRPGELFF; CDR3nt: TGCAGTGCTAGAAATCGTCCCGGGGAGCTGTTTTTT
v_gene: TRBV20-1; d_gene: TRBD1; abundance: many; j_gene: TRBJ1-1; len: 16; CDR3aa: CSAGERRDRANTEAFF; CDR3nt: TGCAGTGCTGGTGAAAGACGGGACAGAGCGAACACTGAAGCTTTCTTT
v_gene: TRBV7-2; d_gene: -; abundance: many; j_gene: TRBJ1-3; len: 16; CDR3aa: CASSLSGTNSGNTIYF; CDR3nt: TGTGCCAGCAGCTTATCGGGGACCAACTCTGGAAACACCATATATTTT
v_gene: TRBV4-3; d_gene: -; abundance: many; j_gene: TRBJ2-2; len: 15; CDR3aa: CASRRQRDLTGELFF; CDR3nt: TGCGCCAGCAGACGACAAAGGGACCTTACCGGGGAGCTGTTTTTT
v_gene: TRBV20-1; d_gene: -; abundance: many; j_gene: TRBJ1-3; len: 17; CDR3aa: CSARDMDASPSGNTIYF; CDR3nt: TGCAGTGCTAGAGATATGGACGCAAGTCCCTCTGGAAACACCATATATTTT
v_gene: TRBV29-1; d_gene: -; abundance: many; j_gene: TRBJ1-1; len: 13; CDR3aa: CSVRRGTDTEAFF; CDR3nt: TGCAGCGTGCGGAGAGGGACGGATACTGAAGCTTTCTTT
v_gene: TRBV27; d_gene: TRBD1; abundance: many; j_gene: TRBJ2-7; len: 12; CDR3aa: CASSRQGREQYF; CDR3nt: TGTGCCAGCAGTCGACAGGGGCGCGAGCAGTACTTC
v_gene: TRBV7-9; d_gene: TRBD1; abundance: many; j_gene: TRBJ1-4; len: 17; CDR3aa: CASSPQGGAGIDEKLFF; CDR3nt: TGTGCCAGCAGCCCCCAGGGGGGGGCTGGTATAGATGAAAAACTGTTTTTT
v_gene: TRBV24-1; d_gene: -; abundance: many; j_gene: TRBJ1-5; len: 16; CDR3aa: CATSDGGGLPNQPQHF; CDR3nt: TGTGCCACCAGTGATGGGGGGGGACTACCCAATCAGCCCCAGCATTTT
v_gene: TRBV5-5; d_gene: -; abundance: many; j_gene: TRBJ2-3; len: 15; CDR3aa: CASRAKGGSTDTQYF; CDR3nt: TGTGCCAGCAGGGCCAAGGGGGGGTCGACAGATACGCAGTATTTT
v_gene: TRBV7-9; d_gene: -; abundance: many; j_gene: TRBJ2-5; len: 15; CDR3aa: CASSLGRTEQETQYF; CDR3nt: TGTGCCAGCAGCTTAGGCCGGACGGAACAAGAGACCCAGTACTTC
v_gene: TRBV20-1; d_gene: TRBD1; abundance: many; j_gene: TRBJ2-3; len: 15; CDR3aa: CSARRDRGLTDTQYF; CDR3nt: TGCAGTGCTAGACGGGACAGGGGGCTGACAGATACGCAGTATTTT
v_gene: TRBV7-6; d_gene: -; abundance: -; j_gene: TRBJ2-2; len: 16; CDR3aa: CASSLVGGDSTGELFF; CDR3nt: TGTGCCAGCAGCTTAGTGGGCGGCGATAGCACCGGGGAGCTGTTTTTT
v_gene: TRBV20-1; d_gene: TRBD1; abundance: many; j_gene: TRBJ1-2; len: 14; CDR3aa: CSARPTGGYNGYTF; CDR3nt: TGCAGTGCGCGGCCGACAGGGGGTTATAATGGCTACACCTTC
v_gene: TRBV5-1; d_gene: -; abundance: many; j_gene: TRBJ1-5; len: 18; CDR3aa: CASSPGGFSNPGKEPQHF; CDR3nt: TGCGCCAGCAGCCCCGGAGGGTTTTCGAACCCCGGCAAGGAGCCCCAGCATTTT
v_gene: TRBV20-1; d_gene: -; abundance: many; j_gene: TRBJ1-5; len: 12; CDR3aa: CSASRANQPQHF; CDR3nt: TGCAGTGCTAGCCGCGCCAATCAGCCCCAGCATTTT
v_gene: TRBV5-1; d_gene: -; abundance: many; j_gene: TRBJ2-1; len: 16; CDR3aa: CASSKKQVGDYNEQFF; CDR3nt: TGCGCCAGCAGCAAAAAACAGGTGGGCGACTACAATGAGCAGTTCTTC
v_gene: TRBV20-1; d_gene: -; abundance: few; j_gene: TRBJ1-1; len: 15; CDR3aa: CSAGDVGGVNTEAFF; CDR3nt: TGCAGTGCCGGAGACGTGGGGGGAGTGAACACTGAAGCTTTCTTT
v_gene: TRBV20-1; d_gene: TRBD2; abundance: many; j_gene: TRBJ2-3; len: 18; CDR3aa: CSVPPLPGLAEYTDTQYF; CDR3nt: TGCAGTGTCCCCCCTCTTCCGGGACTAGCGGAATACACAGATACGCAGTATTTT
v_gene: TRBV5-1; d_gene: TRBD2; abundance: many; j_gene: TRBJ2-1; len: 17; CDR3aa: CASSLGSLAGGPVEQFF; CDR3nt: TGCGCCAGCAGCCTGGGCTCCTTAGCGGGAGGGCCCGTTGAGCAGTTCTTC
v_gene: TRBV28; d_gene: TRBD2; abundance: few; j_gene: TRBJ2-2; len: 14; CDR3aa: CATEAGDPTGELFF; CDR3nt: TGTGCCACCGAAGCGGGGGACCCCACCGGGGAGCTGTTTTTT
v_gene: TRBV20-1; d_gene: -; abundance: many; j_gene: TRBJ1-3; len: 14; CDR3aa: CSAILTEAGNTIYF; CDR3nt: TGCAGTGCCATACTAACAGAAGCTGGAAACACCATATATTTT
v_gene: TRBV5-1; d_gene: TRBD2; abundance: many; j_gene: TRBJ2-1; len: 16; CDR3aa: CASSLEGTSGGQEQFF; CDR3nt: TGCGCCAGCAGCTTGGAGGGTACGTCGGGAGGGCAAGAGCAGTTCTTC
v_gene: TRBV15; d_gene: -; abundance: many; j_gene: TRBJ1-1; len: 13; CDR3aa: CATRPSGTTEAFF; CDR3nt: TGTGCCACCAGACCGTCAGGGACCACTGAAGCTTTCTTT
v_gene: TRBV30; d_gene: -; abundance: many; j_gene: TRBJ1-5; len: 13; CDR3aa: CAWTRDTYQPQHF; CDR3nt: TGTGCCTGGACCCGGGACACGTATCAGCCCCAGCATTTT
v_gene: TRBV5-1; d_gene: -; abundance: -; j_gene: TRBJ2-1; len: 15; CDR3aa: CTSSLELGPYNEQFF; CDR3nt: TGCACCAGCAGCTTGGAGTTAGGGCCCTACAATGAGCAGTTCTTC
v_gene: TRBV5-1; d_gene: -; abundance: many; j_gene: TRBJ2-7; len: 15; CDR3aa: CASSLEATVSYEQYF; CDR3nt: TGCGCCAGCAGCTTGGAGGCGACAGTCTCCTACGAGCAGTACTTC
v_gene: TRBV5-1; d_gene: TRBD2; abundance: many; j_gene: TRBJ2-7; len: 15; CDR3aa: CASSPETSGRLEQYF; CDR3nt: TGCGCCAGCAGCCCGGAGACTAGCGGGAGACTCGAGCAGTACTTC
v_gene: TRBV7-2; d_gene: -; abundance: many; j_gene: TRBJ2-7; len: 15; CDR3aa: CASSLVSGPSYEQYF; CDR3nt: TGTGCCAGCAGCTTAGTAAGCGGGCCATCCTACGAGCAGTACTTC
v_gene: TRBV5-1; d_gene: -; abundance: many; j_gene: TRBJ2-2; len: 14; CDR3aa: CASREVLNTGELFF; CDR3nt: TGCGCCAGCAGAGAGGTGTTGAACACCGGGGAGCTGTTTTTT
v_gene: TRBV28; d_gene: TRBD1; abundance: -; j_gene: TRBJ2-2; len: 17; CDR3aa: CASSAHRGLSNAGELFF; CDR3nt: TGTGCCAGCAGTGCTCACAGGGGCCTATCGAACGCCGGGGAGCTGTTTTTT
v_gene: TRBV7-6; d_gene: -; abundance: many; j_gene: TRBJ1-4; len: 14; CDR3aa: CASSPHRGNEKLFF; CDR3nt: TGTGCCAGCAGCCCCCATCGGGGTAATGAAAAACTGTTTTTT
v_gene: TRBV5-1; d_gene: -; abundance: many; j_gene: TRBJ2-5; len: 14; CDR3aa: CASSFGGQQETQYF; CDR3nt: TGCGCCAGCAGCTTCGGGGGGCAGCAAGAGACCCAGTACTTC
v_gene: TRBV4-3; d_gene: TRBD2; abundance: -; j_gene: TRBJ2-1; len: 15; CDR3aa: CASSQGGWGGNEQFF; CDR3nt: TGCGCCAGCAGCCAAGGAGGTTGGGGGGGCAATGAGCAGTTCTTC